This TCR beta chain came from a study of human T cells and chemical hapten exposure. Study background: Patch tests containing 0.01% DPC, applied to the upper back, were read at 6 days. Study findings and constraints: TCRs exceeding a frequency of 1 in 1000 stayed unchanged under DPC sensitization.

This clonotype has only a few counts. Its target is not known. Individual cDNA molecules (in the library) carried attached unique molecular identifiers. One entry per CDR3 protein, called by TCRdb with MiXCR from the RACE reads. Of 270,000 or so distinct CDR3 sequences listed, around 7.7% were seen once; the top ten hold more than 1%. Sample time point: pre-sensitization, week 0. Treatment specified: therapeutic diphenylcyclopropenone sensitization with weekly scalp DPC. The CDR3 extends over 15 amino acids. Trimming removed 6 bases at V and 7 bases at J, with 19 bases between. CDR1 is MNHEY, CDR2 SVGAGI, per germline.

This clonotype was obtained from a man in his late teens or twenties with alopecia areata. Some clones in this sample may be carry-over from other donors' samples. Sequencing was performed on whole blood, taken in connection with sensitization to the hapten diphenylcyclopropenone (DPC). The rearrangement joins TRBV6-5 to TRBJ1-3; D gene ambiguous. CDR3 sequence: CASSLSGLVGNTIYF. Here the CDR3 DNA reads TGTGCCAGCAGCCTATCAGGCCTTGTGGGGAACACCATATATTTT.